This TCR beta chain was sequenced in a study of CD8 T cells in ankylosing spondylitis. Using quantitative 5'-RACE with molecular barcodes, the authors made TCR beta libraries. In TCRdb, the 5' RACE reads were re-called with MiXCR into one record per CDR3 protein. Among around 330,000 distinct CDR3 sequences listed, more than 9% were seen once. The CDR3 covers 15 residues. Trimming cost V 0 bases and J 6 bases, with 12 bases left between them. Germline CDR1 reads SGHKS; CDR2 reads YYEKEE (reference sequence). Broader study findings: What appeared characteristic of ankylosing spondylitis blood was a TCR beta motif of fewer than ten highly homologous variants. Reportedly, disease-linked clones are significantly enriched in ankylosing spondylitis patients' matched synovial fluid. The disease-linked clones had a CD8+ phenotype and low blood frequencies.

This clonotype was picked up many times. No antigen is known for it. Material: blood, either unsorted or a sorted T cell fraction (not recorded which). This TCR came from a female donor with ankylosing spondylitis or in good health (not recorded which). V is TRBV5-5 and J is TRBJ2-2; weak D call: TRBD2 (6 bases). CDR3 nucleotide sequence: TGTGCCAGCAGCTTGGACGGGAGAGGGCCCGGGGAGCTGTTTTTT. Residues: CASSLDGRGPGELFF.